The T cell receptor (beta chain) under discussion was sequenced for a study of blood T cell repertoires in COVID-19. Overall study: Samples taken during acute and convalescent COVID-19 were collected in the United States, Italy and Spain. Nucleic acid was either cDNA or gDNA, and it came from T cells, B-cell-depleted T cells, or PBMCs.

Trimming removed 3 bases at V and 3 bases at J, with 17 bases between. CDR3 length: 15 residues. Germline V lookup: CDR1 DFQATT, CDR2 SNEGSKA (reference sequence). In the source study's methods: By means of reference gene primer amplification, nucleated cell counts were estimated. Data came from immunoSEQ multiplex PCR; TCRdb stores just in-frame clones and leaves some out. V and J calls and clone size follow that table, whereas D and trimming were derived from the DNA. Among about 23,000 clones listed, around 83% were seen once. Source material: peripheral blood. The genes are TRBV20-1 and TRBJ2-5, with D possibly being TRBD2 (6 bases). This receptor was taken from a man between 65 and 85 years old with acute or convalescent COVID-19. CDR3 DNA: TGCAGTGCTAGTGCCCCGGAGGGCAGGAAAGAGACCCAGTACTTC. It encodes CSASAPEGRKETQYF.